Following are 32 T cell receptor beta chains from one sample sequenced in a study of metastatic and nonmetastatic thyroid tumors. No treatment had been given to any patient before thyroid surgery. Through MiXCR, TCRdb re-clonotyped the PCR reads. The profile covers some 41,000 clones, with roughly 3.2% appearing a single time and more than 7.5% taken by the ten largest. Sequences were obtained from blood. The receptors derive from a female donor with papillary thyroid cancer or a benign thyroid nodule (not recorded which). Some clones in this sample may be carry-over from other donors' samples.

This clone was detected many times. The chain uses TRBV18 and TRBJ2-6; D is perhaps TRBD1 (5 bases). Trimming took 5 bases from V and 0 from J, leaving 11 bases between them. The CDR3 runs to 16 residues. Germline values: CDR1 KGHSH, CDR2 LQKENI. The CDR3 loop is CASSARQSSGANVLTF. The CDR3 DNA reads as TGTGCCAGCTCAGCGAGACAGAGCTCTGGGGCCAACGTCCTGACTTTC.

At least ten counts were recorded for this clone. The V and J genes are TRBV19 and TRBJ2-1; D gene ambiguous. The CDR3 has 15 residues. Deletions cut 1 base from V and 6 bases from J, with 13 bases between. Germline CDR1 is LNHDA and CDR2 is SQIVND (reference sequence). The CDR3 sequence: CASSIVPGQRNEQFF. In DNA form, the CDR3 reads TGTGCCAGTAGTATAGTCCCGGGTCAGCGCAATGAGCAGTTCTTC.

This clone was observed at least ten times. J is TRBJ2-2 and V is TRBV7-9; 8 bases are shared with TRBD1. Germline V gene sequence: CDR1 SEHNR, CDR2 FQNEAQ (reference sequence). V dropped 7 bases and J dropped 3; count of bases not matched to a gene: 7. The CDR3 is 15 residues long. CDR3 in amino acids: CASTFLTGDTGELFF. CDR3 bases: TGTGCCAGCACCTTTCTGACAGGGGACACCGGGGAGCTGTTTTTT. Looking up the rest from reference TRBV7-9 and TRBJ2-2 gives the full variable domain: DTGVSQNPRHKITKRGQNVTFRCDPISEHNRLYWYRQTLGQGPEFLTYFQNEAQLEKSRLLSDRFSAERPKGSFSTLEIQRTEQGDSAMYLCASTFLTGDTGELFFGEGSRLTVL.

By share, this clone ranks as medium-sized. The CDR3 DNA sequence: TGTGCCAGCAGCGCGACAGGCGGAAATTCACCCCTCCACTTT. Its protein product is CASSATGGNSPLHF. The V call is TRBV9, the J call TRBJ1-6; maybe TRBD1 (6 bases). This CDR3 is built from 14 residues. Trimming pared 3 bases from V and 7 bases from J, leaving 11 bases between. Germline lookup yields CDR1 SGDLS and CDR2 YYNGEE.

The sample holds many counts of this clone. This chain links TRBV6-1 with TRBJ2-7, with D possibly matching TRBD1 (6 bases). The CDR3 runs to 14 residues. Trimming shortened V by 7 bases and J by 2 bases, and 15 bases separated the two germline ends. Germline CDR1 reads MNHNS; CDR2 reads SASEGT. The CDR3 nucleotides read TGTGCCAGCACCAGGACAGAGAGCCCCTACGAGCAGTACTTC. Translation gives CASTRTESPYEQYF.

About this clone: A clone one base away is much larger, so this may be a read error. The chain is built from TRBV29-1 and TRBJ2-1, with TRBD2 matching over 12 bases. The CDR3 has 14 amino acids. Germline V gives CDR1 SQVTM, CDR2 ANQGSEA. The trim removed 5 bases at V and 6 bases at J, leaving 5 bases unmatched. The CDR3, as DNA: TGCAGCGTTAATGGACTAGCGGGGTGCAATGAGCAGTTCTTC. Protein product: CSVNGLAGCNEQFF.

This clone is medium-sized (0.01 to 0.1%). This chain joins TRBV20-1 and TRBJ1-5, with D uncertain. With 2 bases removed from V and 3 bases from J, the gap between germline ends came to 8 bases. The CDR3 totals 13 residues. Per germline, CDR1 DFQATT and CDR2 SNEGSKA (reference sequence). The CDR3 coding sequence is TGCAGTGCTAGACGCCTAGACAATCAGCCCCAGCATTTT. Translation gives CSARRLDNQPQHF.

This clone has ten or more counts. The gene calls are TRBV30 and TRBJ1-1; D perhaps matches TRBD1 (6 bases). Germline assignment: CDR1 GTSNPN and CDR2 SVGIG (reference sequence). Trimming cost V 0 bases and J 3 bases, with 8 bases left between them. The CDR3 has 13 residues. In DNA, the CDR3 is TGTGCCTGGAGTGTAAACAGGGACACTGAAGCTTTCTTT. Amino acid sequence: CAWSVNRDTEAFF.

This clone was detected only a few times. The chain employs TRBV20-1 and TRBJ1-2; no clear D gene. Germline assignment: CDR1 DFQATT and CDR2 SNEGSKA (reference sequence). The CDR3 loop spans 10 amino acids. Trimming took off 8 bases at V and 5 bases at J, with 9 bases between the two ends. The CDR3 here is CSTTGYGYTF. In DNA form, the CDR3 reads TGCAGTACTACGGGATATGGCTACACCTTC.

This clone showed up just a few times. This sequence joins TRBV5-5 and TRBJ1-2; no reliable D call. The CDR3 sequence is 14 residues long. CDR1 is SGHKS, CDR2 YYEKEE, per germline (reference sequence). V lost 4 bases and J 5 bases, leaving 15 bases between the germline ends. CDR3 nucleotides: TGTGCCAGCAGCCCAAACATCGTAGGGTATGGCTACACCTTC. Translated, it gives CASSPNIVGYGYTF.

This clone was picked up many times. This chain links TRBV15 with TRBJ2-6; D is undetermined. The germline V gene has CDR1 LNHNV and CDR2 YYDKDF (reference sequence). Deletions cut 1 base from V and 0 bases from J, with 7 bases between. The CDR3 has 16 amino acids. CDR3 loop: CATSRVRRSGANVLTF. In nucleotides, the CDR3 is TGTGCCACCAGCAGAGTACGGCGCTCTGGGGCCAACGTCCTGACTTTC. The full variable domain, completed using reference TRBV15 and TRBJ2-6, is DAMVIQNPRYQVTQFGKPVTLSCSQTLNHNVMYWYQQKSSQAPKLLFHYYDKDFNNEADTPDNFQSRRPNTSFCFLDIRSPGLGDTAMYLCATSRVRRSGANVLTFGAGSRLTVL.

This clone was found many times. The same CDR3 arises from other DNA sequences in this sample as well. This chain links TRBV5-6 with TRBJ1-2, with D possibly matching TRBD1 (5 bases). CDR3 length: 12 amino acids. V shed 0 bases and J shed 7 bases, with 7 bases lying between them. From germline, CDR1 is SGHDT and CDR2 YYEEEE. The CDR3 DNA sequence: TGTGCCAGCAGCTTGGTCGGGGGTGGCTACACCTTC. Translated: CASSLVGGGYTF.

This clone was seen repeatedly, ten times or more. Since a much larger clone is just one base distant, this may be a read error. This CDR3 is also generated by other DNA sequences in the sample. The chain is built from TRBV3-1 and TRBJ2-2, with 8 positions matching TRBD2. J gave up 7 bases and V 3 bases, and 10 bases lay outside the gene matches. Germline loops: CDR1 LGHDT, CDR2 YNNKEL (reference sequence). The CDR3 contains 16 residues. CDR3 sequence: CASSHKLAGLVGELFF. CDR3 bases: TGTGCCAGCAGCCACAAGTTAGCGGGATTAGTCGGGGAGCTGTTTTTT.

There are a few counts of this clone. The chain employs TRBV6-1 and TRBJ2-1; 12 bases agree with TRBD2. After removal of 3 bases from V and 9 bases from J, the junction contained 9 bases not matched to a gene. Per the germline V gene, CDR1 is MNHNS and CDR2 is SASEGT. The CDR3 is 16 amino acids. CDR3 nucleotide sequence: TGTGCCAGCAGTGACAGACTAGCGGGAGATTCAGGTGAGCAGTTCTTC. This translates into CASSDRLAGDSGEQFF.

The genes are TRBV12-3 or TRBV12-4 and TRBJ1-2; D unresolved. V shed 5 bases and J shed 7 bases, with 14 bases lying between them. The CDR3 runs to 13 residues. CDR3: CASSRSGVGGYTF. The DNA of the CDR3 is TGTGCCAGCAGTCGAAGCGGGGTTGGTGGCTACACCTTC.

At least ten counts were recorded for this clone. DNA of the CDR3: TGTGCCAGCAGTCGCCCGGGACTAAACTACAATGAGCAGTTCTTC. As protein: CASSRPGLNYNEQFF. The chain couples TRBV6-2 or TRBV6-3 to TRBJ2-1, with 7 bases that match TRBD2. This CDR3 contains 15 residues. The germline V gene encodes CDR1 MNHEY and CDR2 SVGEGT. V was clipped by 5 bases and J by 3 bases; unmatched bases: 7.

This clone counts as medium-sized. This chain uses TRBV20-1 with TRBJ2-5, with TRBD1 matching 9 bases. Germline V gene data show CDR1 as DFQATT and CDR2 as SNEGSKA (reference sequence). There are 15 residues in the CDR3. With V trimmed by 6 bases and J by 6 bases, 14 bases remained unmatched. CDR3 in DNA: TGCAGTGCCACCCCCGACCCGGGACAGGGAAAGACCCAGTACTTC. Amino acid sequence: CSATPDPGQGKTQYF.

This clone has a count of ten or more. CDR3 nucleotide sequence: TGTGCCAGCAGCTCACGTCGTAGGGCAGATACGCAGTATTTT. Its translation is CASSSRRRADTQYF. V and J are TRBV5-4 and TRBJ2-3; D gene unclear. CDR3 length: 14 residues. Germline V gives CDR1 SGHNT, CDR2 YYREEE (reference sequence). Trimming took 3 bases from V and 4 from J, leaving 12 bases between them.

V usage is TRBV7-8 and J usage is TRBJ1-5; 7 bases map to TRBD1. Germline V gene data show CDR1 as SGHVS and CDR2 as FQNEAQ. The CDR3 covers 15 residues. The ends lost 5 bases at V and 3 bases at J; junction bases unmatched: 7. The CDR3 is CASSPGTVNNQPQHF. DNA of the CDR3: TGTGCCAGCAGCCCCGGGACAGTAAACAATCAGCCCCAGCATTTT.

There are many counts of this clone. The V gene is TRBV9, the J gene TRBJ2-5, with D perhaps matching TRBD1 or TRBD2 (5 bases each). V lost 3 bases and J lost 7, with 16 bases in between. Germline lookup yields CDR1 SGDLS and CDR2 YYNGEE. This CDR3 has 14 residues. In nucleotides, the CDR3 is TGTGCCAGCAGCGCACTCGGGACCGCCGGGACCCAGTACTTC. Translation gives CASSALGTAGTQYF.

There are many counts of this clone. Other DNA sequences in the same sample also yield this CDR3. The chain links TRBV3-1 to TRBJ2-3; 7 bases match TRBD1. V was clipped by 3 bases and J by 2 bases; unmatched bases: 11. This CDR3 is 17 amino acids long. CDR1 LGHDT and CDR2 YNNKEL come from the germline V gene (reference sequence). The DNA for the CDR3 is TGTGCCAGCAGCCATAAGGGGGCGGGCTACTACACAGATACGCAGTATTTT. Protein product: CASSHKGAGYYTDTQYF.

Many counts were recorded for this clone. The chain links TRBV9 to TRBJ1-5; D is perhaps TRBD1 (5 bases). This CDR3 contains 17 residues. V lost 2 bases and J lost 0, with 15 bases in between. Per the germline V gene, CDR1 is SGDLS and CDR2 is YYNGEE. The CDR3: CASSVPSQGLSNQPQHF. The CDR3 bases are TGTGCCAGCAGCGTTCCCTCCCAGGGACTTAGCAATCAGCCCCAGCATTTT. The variable domain in full, with the rest retrieved from reference TRBV9 and TRBJ1-5, is DSGVTQTPKHLITATGQRVTLRCSPRSGDLSVYWYQQSLDQGLQFLIQYYNGEERAKGNILERFSAQQFPDLHSELNLSSLELGDSALYFCASSVPSQGLSNQPQHFGDGTRLSIL.

There are a few counts of this clone. The genes are TRBV2 and TRBJ2-1, with 8 bases lining up with TRBD1. After removal of 3 bases from V and 2 bases from J, the junction contained 9 bases not matched to a gene. In germline, CDR1 is SNHLY, CDR2 FYNNEI. CDR3 length equals 17 residues. CDR3 amino acids: CASSEVPGGRTYNEQFF. CDR3 nucleotides: TGTGCCAGCAGTGAGGTCCCAGGGGGCAGAACCTACAATGAGCAGTTCTTC.

In its sample, this clone was seen many times. The V call is TRBV10-1, the J call TRBJ2-3; D may be TRBD1 or TRBD2 (5 bases each). This CDR3 comprises 15 residues. The ends were cut back, 5 bases at V and 4 bases at J, with 16 bases in the middle. The germline CDR1 and CDR2 sequences are WNHNN and SYGVQD (reference sequence). The DNA of the CDR3 is TGCGCCAGCAGTTTTAGGGGAGTAGGATCAGATACGCAGTATTTT. Residues: CASSFRGVGSDTQYF.

This clone came up many times. This rearrangement joins TRBV20-1 to TRBJ2-7, with D possibly matching TRBD1 (5 bases). This CDR3 spans 15 amino acids. CDR1 and CDR2 from the germline V gene are DFQATT and SNEGSKA (reference sequence). V lost 0 bases to trimming and J lost 1 base, with 13 bases between them. Written as DNA, the CDR3 is TGCAGTGCTAGAGATCACAGGAGCGTGTCCTACGAGCAGTACTTC. Protein product: CSARDHRSVSYEQYF.

This clone was found a few times. The V and J genes are TRBV6-2 or TRBV6-3 and TRBJ2-3; no clear D. Germline V gene data show CDR1 as MNHEY and CDR2 as SVGEGT. The CDR3 sequence is 15 residues long. Trimming left V 10 bases short and J 6 bases short, with 23 bases between. The CDR3 protein is CATTKGNRPRDTQYF. The CDR3 DNA is TGTGCCACCACTAAAGGGAACAGACCGCGGGATACGCAGTATTTT.

This clone was recorded many times. This rearrangement joins TRBV28 to TRBJ2-7; D remains unclear. The CDR3 sequence is 15 residues long. Germline CDR1 MDHEN, CDR2 SYDVKM. With 2 bases removed from V and 2 bases from J, the gap between germline ends came to 13 bases. CDR3 loop: CASSLVGRKTYEQYF. The CDR3 DNA follows: TGTGCCAGCAGTTTAGTGGGTCGGAAGACCTACGAGCAGTACTTC.

This clone was seen ten or more times. The V call is TRBV27, the J call TRBJ1-6; the D is unclear. CDR3 length equals 16 residues. Germline V gives CDR1 MNHEY, CDR2 SMNVEV (reference sequence). Trimming pared 1 base from V and 8 bases from J, leaving 15 bases between. The CDR3 nucleotides are TGTGCCAGCAGTTTATTCGCTGGGGTGCTTGATTCACCCCTCCACTTT. Its translation: CASSLFAGVLDSPLHF.

Ten or more counts support this clone. A clone one base away is much larger, so this may be a read error. The chain links TRBV12-5 to TRBJ2-5; 7 bases map to TRBD2. The CDR3 spans 15 residues. Germline CDR1 reads LGHNT; CDR2 reads FRNRAP. CDR3 nucleotide sequence: TGTGCTGGTGGTTTGGCCGGGGGGAGGGCGGAGACCCAGTACTTC. Translation: CAGGLAGGRAETQYF.

At least ten counts were recorded for this clone. V usage is TRBV12-3 or TRBV12-4 and J usage is TRBJ2-1; TRBD2 is a possible D gene (7 bases). This CDR3 has 16 amino acids. Deletions cut 5 bases from V and 8 bases from J, with 22 bases between. Here the CDR3 DNA reads TGTGCCAGCAGTATCGGGTGGGGGGGCCCTTTGGATGAGCAGTTCTTC. Encoded protein: CASSIGWGGPLDEQFF.

This clone was counted many times. This chain uses TRBV12-3 or TRBV12-4 with TRBJ1-5, with TRBD1 identical over 9 bases. The CDR3 extends over 16 amino acids. J was trimmed by 5 bases and V by 3 bases; bases with no gene match: 8. CDR3 residues: CASSFKLQGADQPQHF. CDR3 sequence (DNA): TGTGCCAGCAGTTTCAAATTACAGGGGGCAGATCAGCCCCAGCATTTT.

The J gene is TRBJ2-7, the V gene TRBV7-8; 11 bases are shared with TRBD2. This CDR3 is 14 amino acids long. From germline, CDR1 is SGHVS and CDR2 FQNEAQ. V dropped 5 bases and J dropped 4; count of bases not matched to a gene: 4. The CDR3: CASSPGLAAYEQYF. The CDR3 DNA sequence: TGTGCCAGCAGCCCGGGACTAGCGGCGTACGAGCAGTACTTC. Full variable domain (rest looked up from reference TRBV7-8 and TRBJ2-7): GAGVSQSPRYKVAKRGQDVALRCDPISGHVSLFWYQQALGQGPEFLTYFQNEAQLDKSGLPSDRFFAERPEGSVSTLKIQRTQQEDSAVYLCASSPGLAAYEQYFGPGTRLTVT.